This T cell receptor (beta chain) was documented in a study of cytomegalovirus exposure and HLA in healthy donors. V gave up 2 bases and J gave up 0 bases; unmatched junction bases: 5. Per germline, CDR1 MNHEY and CDR2 SMNVEV (reference sequence). The CDR3 covers 17 residues. PCR employed 60 Vbeta and 13 Jbeta primers. The protocol was immunoSEQ multiplex PCR, while the TCRdb copy is restricted to in-frame clones and leaves out a portion. The table records approximately 170,000 clones, 85% of them present only once. Material for sequencing was PBMCs. The V and J genes are TRBV27 and TRBJ2-2; 8 nucleotides line up with TRBD1. The source is a boy younger than 10 in good health and CMV-seronegative. CDR3: CASSLAPGGANTGELFF. CDR3 DNA: TGTGCCAGCAGTTTAGCTCCAGGGGGCGCGAACACCGGGGAGCTGTTTTTT.